This T cell receptor (beta chain) originates from a study of T-cell memory formation after mild COVID-19. TCRdb passed the 5' RACE reads through MiXCR, listing each CDR3 protein once. There are 300,000 to 350,000 distinct CDR3 sequences in the sample; 10% to 15% occur only once, and 20% to 25% lies in the top ten. Germline CDR1 LNHDA, CDR2 SQIVND (reference sequence). The CDR3 is made up of 15 amino acids. The V end was cut by 7 bases, the J end by 6 bases, with 19 bases between. This receptor was obtained from a man aged 18 to 30 who had mild COVID-19 (a few samples of this study predate the infection). Cell type and time point are not known. This rearrangement joins TRBV19 to TRBJ2-1; TRBD1 or TRBD2 may be the D gene (5 bases each). Sequencing used PBMCs or a T cell subset sorted from them (not recorded which). The CDR3 DNA reads as TGTGCCAGTATTTCGGGACGGGGTTTCGTCAATGAGCAGTTCTTC. Translation gives CASISGRGFVNEQFF.